A selection of T cell receptor beta chains follows, all from one sample in a study of beta chain features in type 1 diabetes. Clones were sequenced by immunoSEQ multiplex PCR, and TCRdb holds only the in-frame ones, with some missing. The sample yields 200,000 to 250,000 clones, approximately 10% seen once. The specimen sequenced was central memory CD4+ T cells from blood. Receptors were obtained from a man aged 18 to 35 in good health. The CDR3 runs from the conserved cysteine through the conserved F or W. The order of the fields is V gene, D gene, J gene, clone size, CDR3 protein, CDR3 DNA. The D gene is left open where the match is weak. Only part of the rows carry a size: once, few, many, or a class if the clone is expanded.

V gene: TRBV11-2; D gene: .; J gene: TRBJ2-7; clone size: .; CDR3 protein: CASSLGLGVSYEQYF; CDR3 DNA: TGTGCCAGCAGCTTAGGTCTGGGGGTCTCCTACGAGCAGTACTTC
V gene: TRBV7-9; D gene: .; J gene: TRBJ2-7; clone size: .; CDR3 protein: CASREGDEQYF; CDR3 DNA: TGTGCCAGCAGAGAAGGTGACGAGCAGTACTTC
V gene: TRBV30; D gene: .; J gene: TRBJ2-5; clone size: .; CDR3 protein: CAWSPTGPETQYF; CDR3 DNA: TGTGCCTGGAGTCCGACCGGTCCCGAGACCCAGTACTTC
V gene: TRBV7-2; D gene: .; J gene: TRBJ2-1; clone size: few; CDR3 protein: CASSITYYNEQFF; CDR3 DNA: TGTGCCAGCAGCATCACTTACTACAATGAGCAGTTCTTC
V gene: TRBV18; D gene: .; J gene: TRBJ2-7; clone size: .; CDR3 protein: CASSPARVSGSYEQYF; CDR3 DNA: TGTGCCAGCTCACCGGCTCGGGTGAGTGGTAGTTACGAGCAGTACTTC
V gene: TRBV18; D gene: TRBD2; J gene: TRBJ2-2; clone size: .; CDR3 protein: CASSPSGENTGELFF; CDR3 DNA: TGTGCCAGCTCACCAAGCGGGGAGAACACCGGGGAGCTGTTTTTT
V gene: TRBV7-9; D gene: .; J gene: TRBJ1-2; clone size: .; CDR3 protein: CASSLEELGGYTF; CDR3 DNA: TGTGCCAGCAGCTTGGAGGAGTTGGGTGGCTACACCTTC
V gene: TRBV29-1; D gene: .; J gene: TRBJ1-3; clone size: .; CDR3 protein: CSVGAGSGNTIYF; CDR3 DNA: TGCAGCGTTGGGGCAGGATCCGGAAACACCATATATTTT
V gene: TRBV11-2; D gene: .; J gene: TRBJ2-1; clone size: .; CDR3 protein: CASSLKASGRVAYNEQFF; CDR3 DNA: TGTGCCAGCAGCTTAAAGGCCTCGGGTAGAGTGGCCTACAATGAGCAGTTCTTC
V gene: TRBV5-1; D gene: .; J gene: TRBJ2-1; clone size: .; CDR3 protein: CASYWGAAPGEQFF; CDR3 DNA: TGCGCCAGCTACTGGGGGGCGGCCCCGGGTGAGCAGTTCTTC
V gene: TRBV28; D gene: .; J gene: TRBJ2-7; clone size: .; CDR3 protein: CASTTGAPYEQYF; CDR3 DNA: TGTGCCAGCACCACCGGGGCCCCTTACGAGCAGTACTTC
V gene: TRBV2; D gene: TRBD2; J gene: TRBJ2-3; clone size: .; CDR3 protein: CASVRLAGVDTQYF; CDR3 DNA: TGTGCCAGCGTCCGACTAGCGGGAGTTGATACGCAGTATTTT
V gene: TRBV28; D gene: TRBD1; J gene: TRBJ1-2; clone size: few; CDR3 protein: CASSRQGNGYTF; CDR3 DNA: TGTGCCAGCAGTCGACAGGGTAATGGCTACACCTTC
V gene: TRBV29-1; D gene: TRBD1; J gene: TRBJ2-5; clone size: .; CDR3 protein: CSVESPGGEETQYF; CDR3 DNA: TGCAGCGTTGAGTCTCCAGGGGGCGAAGAGACCCAGTACTTC
V gene: TRBV7-2; D gene: .; J gene: TRBJ2-3; clone size: many; CDR3 protein: CASSQRLLSTDTQYF; CDR3 DNA: TGTGCCAGCAGCCAGCGGCTCCTTAGCACAGATACGCAGTATTTT
V gene: TRBV6-1; D gene: .; J gene: TRBJ2-5; clone size: .; CDR3 protein: CASSDGASLRETQYF; CDR3 DNA: TGTGCCAGCAGTGATGGGGCCAGTCTTAGGGAGACCCAGTACTTC
V gene: TRBV30; D gene: .; J gene: TRBJ2-3; clone size: many; CDR3 protein: CAWSVRGALTDTQYF; CDR3 DNA: TGTGCCTGGAGTGTGCGGGGAGCCCTCACAGATACGCAGTATTTT
V gene: TRBV2; D gene: TRBD2; J gene: TRBJ2-3; clone size: .; CDR3 protein: CASSLTSGTSTDTQYF; CDR3 DNA: TGTGCCAGCAGCTTGACTAGCGGGACTAGCACAGATACGCAGTATTTT
V gene: TRBV5-1; D gene: TRBD1; J gene: TRBJ1-1; clone size: .; CDR3 protein: CASSLVKGAVTEAFF; CDR3 DNA: TGCGCCAGCAGCTTGGTCAAGGGGGCCGTTACTGAAGCTTTCTTT
V gene: TRBV10-3; D gene: TRBD1; J gene: TRBJ2-3; clone size: few; CDR3 protein: CAIRRTGETDTQYF; CDR3 DNA: TGTGCCATCAGGAGGACAGGGGAAACAGATACGCAGTATTTT
V gene: TRBV7-7; D gene: .; J gene: TRBJ1-3; clone size: few; CDR3 protein: CASSLRAGNTIYF; CDR3 DNA: TGTGCTAGCAGCTTGAGAGCTGGAAACACCATATATTTT
V gene: TRBV13; D gene: .; J gene: TRBJ2-7; clone size: many; CDR3 protein: CASSFSGTWTSYEQYF; CDR3 DNA: TGTGCCAGCAGCTTCTCCGGGACCTGGACATCCTACGAGCAGTACTTC
V gene: TRBV2; D gene: TRBD1; J gene: TRBJ1-2; clone size: few; CDR3 protein: CASMRARGQLRYTF; CDR3 DNA: TGTGCCAGCATGCGGGCGAGGGGACAGCTCCGCTACACCTTC
V gene: TRBV7-9; D gene: TRBD1; J gene: TRBJ2-5; clone size: few; CDR3 protein: CASSSRTGTGERETQYF; CDR3 DNA: TGTGCCAGCAGCTCTCGAACCGGGACAGGAGAGCGGGAGACCCAGTACTTC